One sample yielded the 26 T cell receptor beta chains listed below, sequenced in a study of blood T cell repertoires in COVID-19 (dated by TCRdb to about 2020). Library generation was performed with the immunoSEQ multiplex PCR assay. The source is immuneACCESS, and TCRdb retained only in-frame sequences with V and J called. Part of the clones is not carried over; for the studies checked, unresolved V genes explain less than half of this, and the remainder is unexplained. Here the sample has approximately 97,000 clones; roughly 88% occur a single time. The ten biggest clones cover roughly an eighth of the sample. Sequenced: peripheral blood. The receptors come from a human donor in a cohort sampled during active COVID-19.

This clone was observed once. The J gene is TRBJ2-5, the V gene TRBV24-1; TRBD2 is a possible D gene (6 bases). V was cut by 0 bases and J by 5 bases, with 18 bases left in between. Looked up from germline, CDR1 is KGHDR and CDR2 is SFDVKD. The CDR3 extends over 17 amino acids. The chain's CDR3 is CATSDLGYGSGVETQYF. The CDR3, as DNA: TGTGCCACCAGTGATTTGGGTTACGGGAGTGGGGTGGAGACCCAGTACTTC.

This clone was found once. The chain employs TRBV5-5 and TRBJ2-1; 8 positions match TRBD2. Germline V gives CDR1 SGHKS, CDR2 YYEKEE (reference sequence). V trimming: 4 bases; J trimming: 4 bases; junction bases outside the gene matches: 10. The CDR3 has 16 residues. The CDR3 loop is CASSPGGGTTYNEQFF. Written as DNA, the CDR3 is TGTGCCAGCAGCCCAGGCGGGGGGACTACTTACAATGAGCAGTTCTTC. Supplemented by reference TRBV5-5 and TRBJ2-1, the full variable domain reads DAGVTQSPTHLIKTRGQQVTLRCSPISGHKSVSWYQQVLGQGPQFIFQYYEKEERGRGNFPDRFSARQFPNYSSELNVNALLLGDSALYLCASSPGGGTTYNEQFFGPGTRLTVL.

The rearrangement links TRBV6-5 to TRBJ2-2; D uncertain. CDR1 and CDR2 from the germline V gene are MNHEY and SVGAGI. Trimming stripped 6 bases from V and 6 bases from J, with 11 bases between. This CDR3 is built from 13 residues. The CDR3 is CASRETFSGELFF. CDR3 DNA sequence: TGTGCCAGCAGGGAGACTTTTTCCGGGGAGCTGTTTTTT.

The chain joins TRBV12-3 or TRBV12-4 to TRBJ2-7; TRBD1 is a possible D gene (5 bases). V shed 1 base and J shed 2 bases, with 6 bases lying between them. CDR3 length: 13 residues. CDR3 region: CASSLGRAYEQYF. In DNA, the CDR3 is TGTGCCAGCAGTTTAGGCAGGGCCTACGAGCAGTACTTC.

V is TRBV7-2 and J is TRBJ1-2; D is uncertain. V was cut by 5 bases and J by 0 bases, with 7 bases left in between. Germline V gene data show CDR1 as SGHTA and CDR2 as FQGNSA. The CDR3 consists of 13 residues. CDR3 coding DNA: TGTGCCAGCAGCCACTTATCTAACTATGGCTACACCTTC. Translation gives CASSHLSNYGYTF.

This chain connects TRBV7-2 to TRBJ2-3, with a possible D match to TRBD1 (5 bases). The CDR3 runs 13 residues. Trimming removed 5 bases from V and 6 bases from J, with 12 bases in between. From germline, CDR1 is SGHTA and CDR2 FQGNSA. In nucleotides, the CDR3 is TGTGCCAGCAGCAGACCTGGGGCTGATACGCAGTATTTT. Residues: CASSRPGADTQYF.

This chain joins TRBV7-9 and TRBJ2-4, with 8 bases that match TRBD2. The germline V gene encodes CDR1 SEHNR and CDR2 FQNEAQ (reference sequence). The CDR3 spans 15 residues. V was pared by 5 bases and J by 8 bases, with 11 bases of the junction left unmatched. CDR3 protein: CASSSSGRRGDIQYF. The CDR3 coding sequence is TGTGCCAGCAGCAGCTCAGGACGGCGGGGGGACATTCAGTACTTC.

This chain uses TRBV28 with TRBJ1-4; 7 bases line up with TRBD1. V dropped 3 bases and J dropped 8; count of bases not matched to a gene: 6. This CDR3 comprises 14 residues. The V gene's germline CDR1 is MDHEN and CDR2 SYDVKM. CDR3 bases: TGTGCCAGCAGTTTGATGAGGGGGCGGGAAAAACTGTTTTTT. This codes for CASSLMRGREKLFF.

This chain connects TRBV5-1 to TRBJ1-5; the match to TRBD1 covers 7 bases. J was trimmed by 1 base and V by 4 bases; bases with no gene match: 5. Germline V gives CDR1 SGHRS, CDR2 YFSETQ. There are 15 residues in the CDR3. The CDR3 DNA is TGCGCCAGCAGCGTGACAGGGTTGAGCAATCAGCCCCAGCATTTT. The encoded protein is CASSVTGLSNQPQHF.

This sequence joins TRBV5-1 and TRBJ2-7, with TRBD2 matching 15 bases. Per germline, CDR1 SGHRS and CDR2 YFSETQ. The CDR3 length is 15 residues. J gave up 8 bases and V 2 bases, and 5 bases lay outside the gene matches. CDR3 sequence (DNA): TGCGCCAGCAGCTTAGGACTAGCGGGAGGGGAGCAGCAGTACTTC. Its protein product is CASSLGLAGGEQQYF.

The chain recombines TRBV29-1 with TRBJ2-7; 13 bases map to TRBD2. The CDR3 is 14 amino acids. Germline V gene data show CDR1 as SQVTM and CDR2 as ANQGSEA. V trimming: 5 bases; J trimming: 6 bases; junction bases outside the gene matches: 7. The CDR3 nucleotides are TGCAGCGTTCGGCAGCGACTAGCGGGGGGCGAGCAGTACTTC. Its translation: CSVRQRLAGGEQYF.

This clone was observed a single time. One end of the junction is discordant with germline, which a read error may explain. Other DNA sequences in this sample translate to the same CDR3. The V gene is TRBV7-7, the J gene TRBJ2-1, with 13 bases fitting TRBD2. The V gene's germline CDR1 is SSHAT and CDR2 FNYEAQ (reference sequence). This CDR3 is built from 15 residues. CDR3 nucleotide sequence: TGTGCTAGCAGCTTAGGACTAGCGGGGGTCAATGAGCAGTTCTTC. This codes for CASSLGLAGVNEQFF.

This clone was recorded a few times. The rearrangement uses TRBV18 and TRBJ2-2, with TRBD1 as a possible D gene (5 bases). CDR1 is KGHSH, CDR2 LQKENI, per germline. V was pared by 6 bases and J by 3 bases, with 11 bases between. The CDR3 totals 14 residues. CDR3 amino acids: CASSQSRDTGELFF. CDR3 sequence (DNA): TGTGCCAGCTCCCAAAGCAGGGACACCGGGGAGCTGTTTTTT. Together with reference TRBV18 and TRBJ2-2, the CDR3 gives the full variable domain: NAGVMQNPRHLVRRRGQEARLRCSPMKGHSHVYWYRQLPEEGLKFMVYLQKENIIDESGMPKERFSAEFPKEGPSILRIQQVVRGDSAAYFCASSQSRDTGELFFGEGSRLTVL.

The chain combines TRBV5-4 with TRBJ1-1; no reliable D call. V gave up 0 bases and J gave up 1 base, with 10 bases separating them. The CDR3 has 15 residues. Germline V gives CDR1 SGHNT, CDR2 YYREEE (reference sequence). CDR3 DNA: TGTGCCAGCAGCTTGGTACGAGTGTGGAACACTGAAGCTTTCTTT. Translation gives CASSLVRVWNTEAFF.

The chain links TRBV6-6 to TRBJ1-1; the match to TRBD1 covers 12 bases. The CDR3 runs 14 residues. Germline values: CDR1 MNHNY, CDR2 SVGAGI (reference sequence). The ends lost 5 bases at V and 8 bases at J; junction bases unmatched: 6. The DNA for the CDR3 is TGTGCCAGCAGTCGGGGACAGGGGGCGGTGGAAGCTTTCTTT. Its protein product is CASSRGQGAVEAFF.

This chain's CDR3 is CASSFGPSYEQYF. The CDR3 region has the DNA TGTGCCAGCAGCTTCGGTCCTTCCTACGAGCAGTACTTC. The chain recombines TRBV11-3 with TRBJ2-7; D ambiguous. This CDR3 has 13 amino acids. Germline assignment: CDR1 SGHNT and CDR2 YENEEA. The V end was cut by 3 bases, the J end by 1 base, with 7 bases between.

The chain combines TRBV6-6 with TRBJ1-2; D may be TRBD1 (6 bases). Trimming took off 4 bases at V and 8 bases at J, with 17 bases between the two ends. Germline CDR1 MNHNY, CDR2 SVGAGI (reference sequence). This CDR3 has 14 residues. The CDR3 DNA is TGTGCCAGCAGTTCTCACGTGGGGGCAGGAGGCTACACCTTC. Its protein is CASSSHVGAGGYTF.

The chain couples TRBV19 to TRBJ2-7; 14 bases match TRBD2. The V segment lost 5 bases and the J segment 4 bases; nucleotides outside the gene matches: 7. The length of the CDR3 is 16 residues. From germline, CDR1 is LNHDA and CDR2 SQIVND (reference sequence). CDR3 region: CASSQGLAGEGYEQYF. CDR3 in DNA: TGTGCCAGTAGTCAGGGACTAGCGGGAGAGGGATACGAGCAGTACTTC.

CDR3 bases: TGTGCCAGCAGCTTAGGTGGGGGACAGGGGGCCTACGAGCAGTACTTC. Amino acid sequence: CASSLGGGQGAYEQYF. The gene calls are TRBV7-2 and TRBJ2-7, with 11 nucleotides matching TRBD1. J gave up 2 bases and V 1 base, and 4 bases lay outside the gene matches. The germline V gene encodes CDR1 SGHTA and CDR2 FQGNSA. The CDR3 is 16 amino acids.

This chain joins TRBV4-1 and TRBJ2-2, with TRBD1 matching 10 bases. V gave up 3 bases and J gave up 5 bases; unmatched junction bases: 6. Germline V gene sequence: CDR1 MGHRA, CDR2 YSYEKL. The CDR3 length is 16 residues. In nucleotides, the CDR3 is TGCGCCAGCAGCCAGGGACCGGGACAGGGGACCGGGGAGCTGTTTTTT. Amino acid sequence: CASSQGPGQGTGELFF.

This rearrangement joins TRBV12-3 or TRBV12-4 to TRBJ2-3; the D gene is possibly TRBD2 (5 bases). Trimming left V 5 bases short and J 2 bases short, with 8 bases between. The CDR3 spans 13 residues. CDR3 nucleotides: TGTGCCAGCAGTCGGGGATACACAGATACGCAGTATTTT. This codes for CASSRGYTDTQYF.

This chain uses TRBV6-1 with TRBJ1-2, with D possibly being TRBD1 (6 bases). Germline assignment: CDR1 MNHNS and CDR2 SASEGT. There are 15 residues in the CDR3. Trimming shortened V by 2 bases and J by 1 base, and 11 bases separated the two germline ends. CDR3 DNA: TGTGCCAGCAGTGAATGGCAGGGGCTTAACTATGGCTACACCTTC. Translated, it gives CASSEWQGLNYGYTF.

CDR3 coding DNA: TGTGCCTGGAGAGACAGGGGGCCGGAGGGCTACACCTTC. Translating it yields CAWRDRGPEGYTF. The chain links TRBV30 to TRBJ1-2; 10 bases agree with TRBD1. Trimming took 3 bases from V and 8 from J; bases not matched to a gene: 6. Germline assignment: CDR1 GTSNPN and CDR2 SVGIG (reference sequence). This CDR3 has 13 amino acids.

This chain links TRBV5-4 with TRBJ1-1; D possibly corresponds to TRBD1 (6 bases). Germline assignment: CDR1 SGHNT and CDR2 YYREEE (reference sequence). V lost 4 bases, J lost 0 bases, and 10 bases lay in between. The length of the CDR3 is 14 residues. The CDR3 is CASSRGQLNTEAFF. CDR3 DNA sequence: TGTGCCAGCAGCAGAGGACAGCTGAACACTGAAGCTTTCTTT.

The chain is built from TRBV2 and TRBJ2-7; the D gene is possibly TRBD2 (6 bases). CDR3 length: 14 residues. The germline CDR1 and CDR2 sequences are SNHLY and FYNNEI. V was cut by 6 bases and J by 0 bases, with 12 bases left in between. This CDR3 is CASRGDWGSYEQYF. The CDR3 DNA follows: TGTGCCAGCAGGGGGGACTGGGGCTCCTACGAGCAGTACTTC.

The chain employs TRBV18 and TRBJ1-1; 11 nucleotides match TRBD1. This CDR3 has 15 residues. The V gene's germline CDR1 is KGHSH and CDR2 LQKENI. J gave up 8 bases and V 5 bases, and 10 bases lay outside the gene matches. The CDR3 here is CASSFGRTGGEEAFF. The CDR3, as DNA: TGTGCCAGCTCATTCGGGAGGACAGGGGGCGAGGAAGCTTTCTTT.